The 5 T cell receptor beta chains given below trace back to one sample, sequenced in a study of blood T cell repertoires in COVID-19. Clones were sequenced by immunoSEQ multiplex PCR, and TCRdb holds only the in-frame ones, with some missing. The table includes some 150,000 clones, 84% detected once. Sequenced material: peripheral blood. These receptors were collected from a human donor in a cohort sampled during active COVID-19.

The chain recombines TRBV2 with TRBJ1-2; 8 bases map to TRBD1. The germline CDR1 and CDR2 sequences are SNHLY and FYNNEI. The CDR3 runs to 13 residues. The junction had 6 bases not matched to a gene; V was cut back by 8 bases and J by 4 bases. The CDR3 protein is CASVGDRGYGYTF. The CDR3, as DNA: TGTGCCAGCGTAGGAGACAGGGGCTATGGCTACACCTTC.

The chain is built from TRBV11-1 and TRBJ2-7, with TRBD1 matching 10 bases. Germline lookup yields CDR1 SGHAT and CDR2 FQDESV (reference sequence). V lost 7 bases, J lost 1 base, and 4 bases stayed unmatched. This CDR3 has 14 amino acids. CDR3 in amino acids: CASTPGQGSYEQYF. CDR3 coding DNA: TGTGCCAGCACCCCGGGACAGGGGTCCTACGAGCAGTACTTC.

The gene calls are TRBV6-2 or TRBV6-3 and TRBJ2-3; D ambiguous. In germline, CDR1 is MNHEY, CDR2 SVGEGT. This CDR3 comprises 14 residues. With 2 bases removed from V and 2 bases from J, the gap between germline ends came to 8 bases. CDR3 coding DNA: TGTGCCAGCAGTTACGGGCTCCCCACAGATACGCAGTATTTT. It yields the protein CASSYGLPTDTQYF.

CDR3 loop: CASKFSPANTEAFF. The DNA of the CDR3 is TGTGCCAGTAAGTTTAGCCCAGCGAACACTGAAGCTTTCTTT. V is TRBV19 and J is TRBJ1-1; D unresolved. Germline CDR1 and CDR2: LNHDA and SQIVND (reference sequence). With 7 bases removed from V and 1 base from J, the gap between germline ends came to 13 bases. This CDR3 comprises 14 residues.

The CDR3 protein is CATMTAGGANSPLHF. For the CDR3, the DNA is TGTGCCACCATGACCGCGGGCGGCGCGAATTCACCCCTCCACTTT. This sequence joins TRBV7-2 and TRBJ1-6; D not resolved. Germline CDR1 is SGHTA and CDR2 is FQGNSA. The CDR3 length is 15 residues. V lost 10 bases to trimming and J lost 7 bases, with 20 bases between them.